This TCR beta chain emerged from a study of T cells after yellow fever vaccination. Across the whole study: It was SMART-Seq v4 Ultra Low Input that prepared the fractions with low cell numbers. Study outcomes and limitations: A weaker but faster secondary response was observed, peaking on day 5 versus 15. Abundant bulk-population clonotypes could contaminate the FACS-sorted repertoires.

This clonotype was seen repeatedly, ten times or more. Its antigen is undetermined. TCRdb called the 5' RACE reads again in MiXCR, with one record for every CDR3 protein. The sample yields tens of thousands of distinct CDR3 sequences, about 6% seen once. The V gene end was trimmed by 2 bases and the J gene end by 5 bases; junction bases not matched to a gene: 6. Germline CDR1 SEHNR, CDR2 FQNEAQ (reference sequence). The CDR3 loop spans 15 amino acids. Sample: CD8+ T cells sorted from PBMCs, taken about 49 days after the first yellow fever vaccination. This sequence originates from a man younger than 35 who received the YFV17D yellow fever vaccine. V and J are TRBV7-9 and TRBJ2-3; 8 positions agree with TRBD2. The CDR3 protein is CASSLFGGAQDTQYF. In DNA, the CDR3 is TGTGCCAGCAGCTTATTCGGGGGGGCCCAAGATACGCAGTATTTT.